This TCR beta chain comes out of a study of response to subunit inactivated influenza vaccine. The CDR3 covers 15 residues. V lost 2 bases to trimming and J lost 7 bases, with 18 bases between them. CDR1 is SQVTM, CDR2 ANQGSEA, per germline. In regard to this clonotype: The antigen is not known.

General study points: After each seasonal influenza vaccination, few new T cells are recruited, the authors suggested.

Using its own MiXCR run on the RT-PCR reads, TCRdb lists one record per CDR3 protein. Here the sample spans approximately 250,000 distinct CDR3 sequences, less than 15% being singletons. The receptor was isolated from a man aged 50-60 years who received an inactivated influenza vaccine. The V call is TRBV29-1, the J call TRBJ2-1; D remains ambiguous. This material consisted of non-naive T cells sorted from PBMCs, taken less than 15 days before vaccination. CDR3 coding DNA: TGCAGCGTTGAACCCCGGGTGGCAGGTTGGAATGAGCAGTTCTTC. It yields the protein CSVEPRVAGWNEQFF.